This T cell receptor beta chain is from a study of T cell changes during pregnancy in multiple sclerosis. The V gene lost 8 bases and the J gene lost 3 bases, with 7 bases spanning the gap. Germline V gene data show CDR1 as MNHEY and CDR2 as SVGAGI. The CDR3 covers 11 residues. The method was immunoSEQ multiplex PCR; TCRdb's version includes in-frame clones alone and lacks a portion of them. The sample holds fewer than 85,000 clones, about 93% seen once. The specimen was peripheral blood, collected in the first trimester of pregnancy. The chain employs TRBV6-5 and TRBJ2-5; D uncertain. This receptor was taken from a female donor in good health, enrolled as a control in a pregnancy study. The CDR3 sequence: CASGPKETQYF. The CDR3 DNA follows: TGTGCCAGCGGGCCCAAAGAGACCCAGTACTTC.